This TCR beta chain was profiled in a study of spatial heterogeneity in lung cancer. This CDR3 region has 15 residues. The V and J ends lost 4 bases and 5 bases respectively, with 18 bases between them. The time point here: sample taken at primary tumor resection. TCR cDNA molecules each carried a unique molecular identifier. Via MiXCR, TCRdb re-called the 5' RACE reads, giving one row per CDR3 protein. The data show 710 or so distinct CDR3 sequences, with 11% seen just once and under 45% held by the top ten. This TCR was recovered from a male donor with early-stage non-small cell lung cancer. The sequencing used normal lung tissue next to the tumor, collected at surgery. V and J are TRBV12-3 or TRBV12-4 and TRBJ2-7; possible D gene TRBD1, 6 bases. CDR3 loop: CASSSQGQKGDEQYF. For the CDR3, the DNA is TGTGCCAGCAGTTCACAGGGTCAAAAGGGGGACGAGCAGTACTTC.